One and the same sample provided the 15 T cell receptor beta chains below, sequenced in a study of Ad26.COV2.S vaccination and SARS-CoV-2 variants. Profiled with immunoSEQ multiplex PCR; TCRdb holds only in-frame clones, not every one. The sample holds under 550,000 clones, around 89% seen once. Treatment indicated: some 20 received Ad26.COV2.S at low or high dose, single or two shots; 5 received placebo; per-sample allocation not given. It was on day 63 after the first vaccine or placebo injection that samples were taken. The starting material was peripheral blood, obtained in a trial of Ad26.COV2.S vaccine versus placebo. Source of these receptors: a person between 18 and 59 years old who received the Ad26.COV2.S COVID-19 vaccine or a placebo.

The chain couples TRBV28 to TRBJ1-2, with a weak D call TRBD1 (5 bases). CDR1 is MDHEN and CDR2 is SYDVKM in the germline V gene. Trimming shortened V by 5 bases and J by 0 bases, and 16 bases separated the two germline ends. This CDR3 is 16 amino acids long. CDR3 sequence reads: CASSTRDGASNYGYTF. CDR3 in DNA: TGTGCCAGCAGTACCCGGGACGGAGCCTCTAACTATGGCTACACCTTC.

This clone showed up just once. This chain joins TRBV2 and TRBJ2-1, with D perhaps being TRBD1 or TRBD2 (6 bases each). The length of the CDR3 is 13 residues. Looked up from germline, CDR1 is SNHLY and CDR2 is FYNNEI. V was clipped by 6 bases and J by 6 bases, with 12 bases between them. The DNA of the CDR3 is TGTGCCAGCAGCGGGGGCCCCGGCAATGAGCAGTTCTTC. It translates to CASSGGPGNEQFF.

This rearrangement joins TRBV15 to TRBJ1-2, with 10 bases fitting TRBD1. J gave up 9 bases and V 0 bases, and 7 bases lay outside the gene matches. The CDR3 runs to 15 residues. Per the germline V gene, CDR1 is LNHNV and CDR2 is YYDKDF (reference sequence). The CDR3, as DNA: TGTGCCACCAGCAGAGACAGGACAGGGGGAAGGAGCTACACCTTC. This codes for CATSRDRTGGRSYTF.

CDR3 amino acids: CASSLVRGPYEQYF. CDR3 sequence (DNA): TGTGCCAGCAGTTTAGTTAGGGGGCCGTACGAGCAGTACTTC. The V and J genes are TRBV28 and TRBJ2-7; TRBD1 aligns across 7 bases. Unmatched junction bases numbered 5, after V lost 2 bases and J lost 4 bases. CDR1 and CDR2 from the germline V gene are MDHEN and SYDVKM. CDR3 length equals 14 residues.

The gene calls are TRBV14 and TRBJ2-7; TRBD1 matches 10 bases. Unmatched junction bases numbered 3, after V lost 3 bases and J lost 4 bases. Per germline, CDR1 SGHDN and CDR2 FVKESK. This CDR3 is built from 14 residues. This CDR3 is CASSHPDRGYEQYF. The CDR3 DNA follows: TGTGCCAGCAGCCACCCGGACAGGGGGTACGAGCAGTACTTC.

This chain uses TRBV19 with TRBJ2-1; D perhaps matches TRBD2 (7 bases). Germline V lookup: CDR1 LNHDA, CDR2 SQIVND (reference sequence). The CDR3 runs 14 residues. Trimming removed 7 bases at V and 6 bases at J, with 16 bases between. As DNA, the CDR3 is TGTGCCAGTACGCCGGGGGGCCAGTTCAATGAGCAGTTCTTC. This gives the protein CASTPGGQFNEQFF. Based on the CDR3 plus reference TRBV19 and TRBJ2-1, the full variable domain is DGGITQSPKYLFRKEGQNVTLSCEQNLNHDAMYWYRQDPGQGLRLIYYSQIVNDFQKGDIAEGYSVSREKKESFPLTVTSAQKNPTAFYLCASTPGGQFNEQFFGPGTRLTVL.

The chain carries TRBV7-2 and TRBJ2-3; 11 bases agree with TRBD2. CDR1 is SGHTA and CDR2 is FQGNSA in the germline V gene. The CDR3 totals 15 residues. The J segment lost 4 bases and the V segment lost 4 bases, leaving 4 bases of the junction unmatched. The CDR3 region is CASSSVAGGPDTQYF. The CDR3 DNA follows: TGTGCCAGCAGCTCCGTAGCGGGGGGGCCAGATACGCAGTATTTT.

The J gene is TRBJ2-3, the V gene TRBV6-1; possible D gene TRBD1, 6 bases. The CDR3 is made up of 16 amino acids. CDR1 is MNHNS and CDR2 is SASEGT in the germline V gene. Trimming cost V 2 bases and J 5 bases, with 17 bases left between them. DNA of the CDR3: TGTGCCAGCAGTGAATTGGGGACATCGACAGGAGATACGCAGTATTTT. Translated: CASSELGTSTGDTQYF.

The chain recombines TRBV6-1 with TRBJ1-5; D possibly corresponds to TRBD1 (6 bases). Trimming removed 4 bases from V and 0 bases from J, with 16 bases in between. The germline V gene encodes CDR1 MNHNS and CDR2 SASEGT. CDR3 length equals 17 residues. This chain's CDR3 is CASSADRRLYSNQPQHF. The CDR3 nucleotides are TGTGCCAGCAGTGCAGACAGGCGGCTATATAGCAATCAGCCCCAGCATTTT.

This sequence joins TRBV28 and TRBJ2-5; D is uncertain. Looked up from germline, CDR1 is MDHEN and CDR2 is SYDVKM. The CDR3 covers 15 residues. Trimming left V 7 bases short and J 0 bases short, with 15 bases between. For the CDR3, the DNA is TGTGCCAGCAACACACGAAGGACGTACCAAGAGACCCAGTACTTC. It yields the protein CASNTRRTYQETQYF.

The chain joins TRBV30 to TRBJ2-3; D uncertain. CDR3 length equals 15 residues. Germline assignment: CDR1 GTSNPN and CDR2 SVGIG (reference sequence). V was trimmed by 0 bases and J by 1 base, leaving 11 bases between them. This CDR3 is CAWSVRPSRTDTQYF. The CDR3 coding sequence is TGTGCCTGGAGTGTACGACCGTCGCGCACAGATACGCAGTATTTT.

V usage is TRBV2 and J usage is TRBJ2-7; D is ambiguous. Germline V gene data show CDR1 as SNHLY and CDR2 as FYNNEI. The CDR3 length is 14 residues. The V end lost 5 bases, the J end lost 1 base, and 12 bases lay between the germline ends. CDR3 in amino acids: CASSSGFMSYEQYF. The CDR3 DNA is TGTGCCAGCAGTTCGGGTTTTATGTCCTACGAGCAGTACTTC.

This chain uses TRBV12-3 or TRBV12-4 with TRBJ1-2; no clear D gene. The CDR3 has 11 amino acids. V shed 6 bases and J shed 8 bases, with 10 bases lying between them. CDR3 sequence: CASSIGVGYTF. CDR3 in DNA: TGTGCCAGCAGCATTGGGGTCGGCTACACCTTC.

The chain joins TRBV2 to TRBJ1-1; the D gene is possibly TRBD1 (6 bases). Germline V CDR1 and CDR2: SNHLY, FYNNEI. The CDR3 sequence is 13 residues long. V dropped 3 bases and J dropped 6 bases, with 11 bases sitting between them. This CDR3 reads CASSDRGSAEAFF. The CDR3 nucleotides are TGTGCCAGCAGTGACAGGGGAAGCGCTGAAGCTTTCTTT.

The genes are TRBV28 and TRBJ1-5; D is possibly TRBD1 (6 bases). The CDR3 consists of 16 residues. Germline V gene data show CDR1 as MDHEN and CDR2 as SYDVKM. V was cut by 1 base and J by 2 bases, with 12 bases left in between. The CDR3 here is CASSLLGGVRNQPQHF. The CDR3 region has the DNA TGTGCCAGCAGTTTATTAGGGGGGGTGCGCAATCAGCCCCAGCATTTT.